The entry that follows covers one T cell receptor (beta chain) sequence. This record comes from a study of control samples from healthy donors and cancer patients. The repertoire was sequenced with immunoSEQ multiplex PCR; TCRdb's copy has only in-frame clones and lacks some. The sample shows roughly 180,000 clones, approximately 94% of them seen only once. J gave up 7 bases and V 8 bases, and 11 bases lay outside the gene matches. This CDR3 has 15 amino acids. CDR1 and CDR2 from the germline V gene are ENHRY and SYGVKD. The sequence was collected from a woman between 18 and 30 years old in good health. The chain recombines TRBV10-3 with TRBJ1-2, with TRBD1 matching 12 bases. Source material: blood. CDR3 nucleotides: TGTGCCATCGAGCCCGGGACAGGGGGCGGAAGTGGCTACACCTTC. Its translation: CAIEPGTGGGSGYTF.